One and the same sample provided the 16 T cell receptor beta chains below, sequenced in a study of control samples from healthy donors and cancer patients. Here immunoSEQ multiplex PCR was the method, and the copy in TCRdb shows in-frame clones only, minus some. In the table there are about 100,000 clones, less than 90% of which are singletons. Specimen: blood. The receptor source for this set is a woman aged 45-65 years in good health.

The chain combines TRBV30 with TRBJ2-7, with 7 bases that match TRBD1. Trimming removed 0 bases from V and 4 bases from J; junction bases left unmatched: 6. The germline V gene has CDR1 GTSNPN and CDR2 SVGIG (reference sequence). The CDR3 contains 14 residues. CDR3 region: CAWSVKGAVYEQYV. The CDR3 region has the DNA TGTGCCTGGAGTGTCAAGGGGGCGGTATACGAGCAGTACGTC.

The chain is built from TRBV12-3 or TRBV12-4 and TRBJ1-5; tentative D call: TRBD1 (5 bases). V lost 5 bases, J lost 4 bases, and 9 bases lay in between. The CDR3 is 13 residues long. The CDR3 loop reads CASSRSGNQPQHF. CDR3 DNA: TGTGCCAGCAGTAGATCAGGGAATCAGCCCCAGCATTTT.

V gene TRBV5-6 combines with J gene TRBJ2-7; 7 bases line up with TRBD2. Germline CDR1 reads SGHDT; CDR2 reads YYEEEE. V gave up 4 bases and J gave up 2 bases; unmatched junction bases: 6. CDR3 length: 14 residues. CDR3 sequence: CASSRGRGTYEQYF. DNA for the CDR3: TGTGCCAGCAGCCGCGGGCGGGGGACCTACGAGCAGTACTTC.

V is TRBV19 and J is TRBJ2-2; no clear D. V was trimmed by 7 bases and J by 4 bases, leaving 7 bases between them. Germline CDR1 is LNHDA and CDR2 is SQIVND (reference sequence). CDR3 length equals 12 residues. The CDR3 reads CASTYSTGELFF. The CDR3 coding sequence is TGTGCCAGTACATATTCCACCGGGGAGCTGTTTTTT.

This clone was recorded only once. CDR3 sequence: CATKSGLDYNEQFF. CDR3 sequence (DNA): TGTGCCACGAAGTCAGGGCTTGACTACAATGAGCAGTTCTTC. V usage is TRBV19 and J usage is TRBJ2-1, with a tentative D call TRBD1 (5 bases). Germline CDR1 is LNHDA and CDR2 is SQIVND (reference sequence). CDR3 length: 14 amino acids. With 10 bases removed from V and 3 bases from J, the gap between germline ends came to 16 bases.

The chain is built from TRBV5-1 and TRBJ1-5; TRBD1 matches 9 bases. This CDR3 has 15 residues. Per germline, CDR1 SGHRS and CDR2 YFSETQ. Trimming removed 1 base from V and 9 bases from J; junction bases left unmatched: 8. This chain's CDR3 is CASSLLGTGLSPQHF. CDR3 sequence (DNA): TGCGCCAGCAGCTTGCTTGGGACAGGGCTCTCGCCCCAGCATTTT.

This sequence joins TRBV3-1 (or the pseudogene TRBV3-2) and TRBJ2-7; maybe TRBD1 (7 bases). V was trimmed by 0 bases and J by 5 bases, leaving 14 bases between them. The CDR3 covers 15 residues. Germline values: CDR1 LGHDT, CDR2 YNNKEL (reference sequence). The CDR3 here is CASSQDSAGGNEQYF. For the CDR3, the DNA is TGTGCCAGCAGCCAAGATTCGGCAGGGGGGAACGAGCAGTACTTC.

This chain links TRBV5-1 with TRBJ2-4; 7 positions agree with TRBD1. Germline V lookup: CDR1 SGHRS, CDR2 YFSETQ. CDR3 length: 15 residues. V lost 3 bases, J lost 5 bases, and 8 bases stayed unmatched. This chain's CDR3 is CASSSWTGQENIQYF. CDR3 DNA sequence: TGCGCCAGCAGCTCATGGACAGGTCAGGAAAACATTCAGTACTTC.

The chain joins TRBV5-1 to TRBJ2-1; 15 bases agree with TRBD2. The germline V gene has CDR1 SGHRS and CDR2 YFSETQ. V trimming: 4 bases; J trimming: 0 bases; junction bases outside the gene matches: 8. The CDR3 contains 19 residues. CDR3 in DNA: TGCGCCAGCAGCCCGGGGGGACTAGCGGGGGGCCCCTCCTACAATGAGCAGTTCTTC. As protein: CASSPGGLAGGPSYNEQFF.

The chain uses TRBV30 and TRBJ1-2; unclear D gene. The CDR3 is 9 amino acids. Looked up from germline, CDR1 is GTSNPN and CDR2 is SVGIG (reference sequence). The CDR3 DNA is TGTGCAGGGAACTATGGCTACACCTTC. Its translation is CAGNYGYTF.

As DNA, the CDR3 is TGTGCCAGCAAGGGCTCCTATAATTCACCCCTCCACTTT. It encodes CASKGSYNSPLHF. The J gene is TRBJ1-6, the V gene TRBV5-6; D unclear. The CDR3 totals 13 residues. Trimming took 6 bases from V and 0 from J, leaving 4 bases between them. Germline V gene data show CDR1 as SGHDT and CDR2 as YYEEEE.

The chain carries TRBV6-4 and TRBJ2-1; D assignment may be TRBD1 or TRBD2 (5 bases each). Germline loops: CDR1 MRHNA, CDR2 SNTAGT. This CDR3 region has 14 residues. V was cut by 2 bases and J by 8 bases, with 13 bases left in between. The CDR3 coding sequence is TGTGCCAGCAGTGACCTGGGACCACAAGATGAGCAGTTCTTC. Amino acid sequence: CASSDLGPQDEQFF.

The chain combines TRBV7-8 with TRBJ2-4; TRBD2 aligns across 8 bases. CDR3 size: 17 residues. V lost 2 bases to trimming and J lost 0 bases; unmatched junction nucleotides: 6. In germline, CDR1 is SGHVS, CDR2 FQNEAQ. As DNA, the CDR3 is TGTGCCAGCAGCTTACCGAATAGCGGGATAGCCAAAAACATTCAGTACTTC. It is translated as CASSLPNSGIAKNIQYF.

The rearrangement links TRBV4-1 to TRBJ2-1; TRBD1 aligns across 12 bases. The V segment lost 4 bases and the J segment 6 bases; nucleotides outside the gene matches: 7. The CDR3 runs 16 residues. Germline V CDR1 and CDR2: MGHRA, YSYEKL. CDR3 loop: CASSLTGTGGRNEQFF. The DNA of the CDR3 is TGCGCCAGCAGCCTGACCGGGACAGGGGGCCGCAATGAGCAGTTCTTC.

J is TRBJ1-4 and V is TRBV5-6; D is unclear. V shed 1 base and J shed 0 bases, with 7 bases lying between them. CDR1 and CDR2 (germline): SGHDT, YYEEEE. This CDR3 is 15 amino acids long. The CDR3 spells CASSLYRATNEKLFF. The CDR3 DNA reads TGTGCCAGCAGCTTGTACAGAGCAACTAATGAAAAACTGTTTTTT. Looking up the rest from reference TRBV5-6 and TRBJ1-4 gives the full variable domain: DAGVTQSPTHLIKTRGQQVTLRCSPKSGHDTVSWYQQALGQGPQFIFQYYEEEERQRGNFPDRFSGHQFPNYSSELNVNALLLGDSALYLCASSLYRATNEKLFFGSGTQLSVL.

The J gene is TRBJ2-2, the V gene TRBV6-1, with D unresolved. In germline, CDR1 is MNHNS, CDR2 SASEGT. This CDR3 has 14 residues. V lost 1 base, J lost 0 bases, and 3 bases lay in between. CDR3 region: CASSEGANTGELFF. The CDR3 bases are TGTGCCAGCAGTGAAGGGGCGAACACCGGGGAGCTGTTTTTT.